These 3 T cell receptor beta chains originate from one sample sequenced in a study of OX40 agonist ivuxolimab in advanced cancers. Using immunoSEQ multiplex PCR, the repertoire was profiled, and TCRdb retains in-frame clones only, with some absent. The sample has 80,000 or so clones; roughly 85% are singletons. This sample comprised CD4+ or CD8+ T cells sorted from blood, obtained in a trial of the OX40 agonist ivuxolimab. These receptors were taken from an adult with an advanced solid tumor such as melanoma, head and neck, liver or kidney cancer.

Concerning this clone itself: In the same sample, other DNA sequences code for this CDR3. V usage is TRBV5-6 and J usage is TRBJ1-1; weak D call: TRBD1 (6 bases). The CDR3 is made up of 14 amino acids. CDR1 is SGHDT and CDR2 is YYEEEE in the germline V gene. V was clipped by 2 bases and J by 1 base, with 9 bases between them. The CDR3 DNA reads as TGTGCCAGCAGCTTAGTACAGGGGAACACTGAAGCTTTCTTT. Its translation is CASSLVQGNTEAFF.

This clone was observed once. The chain carries TRBV7-3 and TRBJ2-1, with 7 bases aligning to TRBD1. After removal of 3 bases from V and 6 bases from J, the junction contained 11 bases not matched to a gene. Germline assignment: CDR1 SGHTA and CDR2 FQGTGA. The CDR3 contains 16 residues. In DNA, the CDR3 is TGTGCCAGCAGCTTTTTAGGGACAGTAGATGTCAATGAGCAGTTCTTC. Amino acid sequence: CASSFLGTVDVNEQFF.

The chain employs TRBV19 and TRBJ1-1, with TRBD1 as a possible D gene (6 bases). Germline values: CDR1 LNHDA, CDR2 SQIVND (reference sequence). The V end was cut by 7 bases, the J end by 7 bases, with 16 bases between. The CDR3 sequence is 13 residues long. The CDR3 is CASKGGQIGEAFF. The CDR3 DNA reads TGTGCCAGTAAAGGGGGGCAAATCGGTGAAGCTTTCTTT.